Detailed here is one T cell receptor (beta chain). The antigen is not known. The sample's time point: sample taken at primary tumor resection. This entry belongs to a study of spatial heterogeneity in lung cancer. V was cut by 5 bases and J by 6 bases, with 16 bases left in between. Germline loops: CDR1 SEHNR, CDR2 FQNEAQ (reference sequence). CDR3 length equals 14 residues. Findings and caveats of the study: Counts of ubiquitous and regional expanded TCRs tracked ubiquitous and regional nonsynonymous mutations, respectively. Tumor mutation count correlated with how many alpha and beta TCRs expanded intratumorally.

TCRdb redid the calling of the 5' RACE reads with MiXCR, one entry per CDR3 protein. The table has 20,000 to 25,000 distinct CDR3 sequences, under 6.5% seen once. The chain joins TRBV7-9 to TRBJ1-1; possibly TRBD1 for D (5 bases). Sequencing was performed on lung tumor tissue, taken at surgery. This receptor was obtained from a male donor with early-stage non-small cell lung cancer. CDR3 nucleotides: TGTGCCAGCAGCCCATCGGGGGGTAAGGCTGAAGCTTTCTTT. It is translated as CASSPSGGKAEAFF.